These T cell receptor beta chains were read from a single sample in a study of T cell repertoires in cytomegalovirus infection. One entry per CDR3 protein, called by TCRdb with MiXCR from the reads. The profile covers just under 550,000 distinct CDR3 sequences, with around a quarter appearing a single time and approximately 13% taken by the ten largest. The specimen was PBMCs. Receptors originate from a human donor in good health (CMV status not recorded). Some clones in this sample may be carry-over from other donors' samples. CDR3s include the opening cysteine and the closing phenylalanine or tryptophan. D genes are given only for firm matches. The size entry is marked missing in some rows and otherwise reads once, few, many or a size class.

TRBV12-3/TRBV12-4	TRBJ1-6	-	few	TGTGCCAGCAGTTTCGCGGGGGTAGGAAATTCACCCCTCCACTTT	CASSFAGVGNSPLHF
TRBV18	TRBJ1-1	-	few	TGTGCCAGCTCACCCCCAAGTAAGGGGACGAACACTGAAGCTTTCTTT	CASSPPSKGTNTEAFF
TRBV27	TRBJ1-5	TRBD1	-	TGTGCCAGCAGTTTATTTGGCAGGGGGCTGAGCCAGCCCCAGCATTTT	CASSLFGRGLSQPQHF
TRBV5-4	TRBJ2-5	-	-	TGTGCCAGCAGCCCTCTGGGGGGAGGCATCCAAGAGACCCAGTACTTC	CASSPLGGGIQETQYF
TRBV19	TRBJ1-2	TRBD1	once	TGTGCCAGTAGTTCCTGGACAGGCGGAATCTATGGCTACACCTTC	CASSSWTGGIYGYTF
TRBV7-9	TRBJ2-6	-	-	TGTGCCAGCAGCTTATTCACAGGGAGCTCTGGGGCCAACGTCCTGACTTTC	CASSLFTGSSGANVLTF
TRBV28	TRBJ2-1	TRBD1	-	TGTGCCAGCAGTTTATCCGCGACAGGGAGAAATGAGCAGTTCTTC	CASSLSATGRNEQFF
TRBV3-1	TRBJ2-3	-	-	TGTGCCAGCAGCCAGATGGATACGCAGTATTTT	CASSQMDTQYF
TRBV20-1	TRBJ2-7	TRBD1	-	TGCAGTGCTTGGGCTGTTGGACAGGGTTACTCCTACGAGCAGTACTTC	CSAWAVGQGYSYEQYF
TRBV18	TRBJ1-2	-	-	TGTGCCAGCTCACCGATGGGCCAAGCTAACTATGGCTACACCTTC	CASSPMGQANYGYTF
TRBV19	TRBJ1-5	-	few	TGTGCCAGTAGTACAAAACCGGGGCAGTGGGGTAGCAATCAGCCCCAGCATTTT	CASSTKPGQWGSNQPQHF